What follows describes a single T cell receptor (beta chain). Its target is not known. A read error may account for a junction end that differs from germline. This CDR3 contains 14 residues. In germline, CDR1 is MGHRA, CDR2 YSYEKL. This PCR relied on a set of 60 Vbeta primers and 13 Jbeta primers. Clones were sequenced by immunoSEQ multiplex PCR, and TCRdb holds only the in-frame ones, with some missing. The data show around 140,000 clones, 60% to 80% seen once. This entry belongs to a study of cytomegalovirus exposure and HLA in healthy donors. Overall study findings and caveats: In a later analysis, across HLA loci, associated TCR counts were highest for DRB1, lowest for HLA-C.

The clonotype was recovered from a man aged 50 to 59 in good health and CMV-seropositive. The J gene is TRBJ1-4, the V gene TRBV4-1; TRBD1 aligns across 12 bases. The sequenced sample was PBMCs. Here the CDR3 DNA reads TGCGCCAGCAGCCAAGATCGGGGGACAGGGGGCCCTGAGTTT. Translated: CASSQDRGTGGPEF.